This T cell receptor (beta chain) was captured in a study of monozygotic twins with inflammatory bowel disease. The input for each TCR library was around 3.5 ug of total RNA. After re-calling the 5' RACE reads, TCRdb lists one entry per CDR3 protein, DNA absent. The sample includes 140,000 to 150,000 distinct CDR3 sequences. Study results and limitations: A reduction in TCRbeta diversity (inverse Simpson) was seen in IBD patients relative to healthy co-twins. Clonotypes shared with others were fewer in IBD patients than in healthy twins, especially with disease activity.

As to this clonotype: Its antigen is undetermined.

There are 12 residues in the CDR3. Germline CDR1 SQVTM, CDR2 ANQGSEA. The sequence derives from a human donor with ulcerative colitis or Crohn's disease, or a healthy co-twin of an affected twin (not recorded which). The chain is built from TRBV29-1 and TRBJ2-1; TCRdb picks TRBD1, but there is no DNA to check that call. Material: blood. CDR3: CSVGGGYNEQFF.